A single sample gave rise to the 5 T cell receptor beta chains below, sequenced in a study of T cell repertoires in cytomegalovirus infection. TCRdb itself ran the reads through MiXCR, one entry per CDR3 protein. This repertoire shows approximately 630,000 distinct CDR3 sequences, 20% to 25% found once; its top ten account for less than 10%. The sequenced sample consisted of CD8+ T cells from PBMCs. The receptor source for this set is a human donor in good health (CMV status not recorded). Some clones in this sample may be carry-over from other donors' samples.

This rearrangement joins TRBV29-1 to TRBJ1-2; 7 bases match TRBD1. The CDR3 is 13 amino acids. In germline, CDR1 is SQVTM, CDR2 ANQGSEA. The junction had 5 bases not matched to a gene; V was cut back by 4 bases and J by 3 bases. The CDR3 nucleotides are TGCAGCGTTGGCACAGGGGATCACTATGGCTACACCTTC. Its translation is CSVGTGDHYGYTF.

The chain is built from TRBV12-3 or TRBV12-4 and TRBJ2-5; D might be TRBD1 (5 bases). This CDR3 region has 13 residues. Trimming pared 6 bases from V and 4 bases from J, leaving 12 bases between. CDR3 amino acids: CASRTQGGETQYF. The DNA for the CDR3 is TGTGCCAGCAGAACTCAGGGCGGAGAGACCCAGTACTTC.

The CDR3 DNA follows: TGTGCCAGCAGTTACCCGGGAGCGGGGGGGGATGCTCGCTCCTACAATGAGCAGTTCTTC. Its protein product is CASSYPGAGGDARSYNEQFF. The chain recombines TRBV6-6 with TRBJ2-1, with 10 bases that match TRBD2. Germline CDR1 reads MNHNY; CDR2 reads SVGAGI (reference sequence). The CDR3 runs to 20 residues. The J segment lost 0 bases and the V segment lost 2 bases, leaving 13 bases of the junction unmatched.

This clonotype was recorded many times. V usage is TRBV7-6 and J usage is TRBJ1-1, with TRBD1 identical over 11 bases. V was pared by 5 bases and J by 7 bases, with 6 bases of the junction left unmatched. The germline CDR1 and CDR2 sequences are SGHVS and FNYEAQ. This CDR3 is 14 amino acids long. In nucleotides, the CDR3 is TGTGCCAGCAGCCCGGGGACAGGGGGAAATGAAGCTTTCTTT. Its translation is CASSPGTGGNEAFF.

The genes are TRBV7-2 and TRBJ2-2, with 10 positions matching TRBD2. The germline CDR1 and CDR2 sequences are SGHTA and FQGNSA. V gave up 1 base and J gave up 5 bases; unmatched junction bases: 7. The CDR3 is made up of 17 amino acids. CDR3 in amino acids: CASSLEAGGPETGELFF. CDR3 nucleotides: TGTGCCAGCAGCTTAGAAGCGGGGGGGCCAGAGACCGGGGAGCTGTTTTTT. Filled out from reference TRBV7-2 and TRBJ2-2, the complete variable domain reads GAGVSQSPSNKVTEKGKDVELRCDPISGHTALYWYRQSLGQGLEFLIYFQGNSAPDKSGLPSDRFSAERTGGSVSTLTIQRTQQEDSAVYLCASSLEAGGPETGELFFGEGSRLTVL.